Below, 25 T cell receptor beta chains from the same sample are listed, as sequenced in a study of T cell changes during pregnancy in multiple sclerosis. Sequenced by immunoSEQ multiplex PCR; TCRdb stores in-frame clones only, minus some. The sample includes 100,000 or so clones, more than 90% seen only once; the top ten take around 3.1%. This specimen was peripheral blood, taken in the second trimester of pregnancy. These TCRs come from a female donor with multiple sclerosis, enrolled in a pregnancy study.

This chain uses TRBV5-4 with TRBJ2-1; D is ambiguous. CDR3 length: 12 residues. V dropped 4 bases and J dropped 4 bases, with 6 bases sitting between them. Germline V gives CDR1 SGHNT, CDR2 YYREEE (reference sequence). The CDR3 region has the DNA TGTGCCAGCAGCGCAACATACAATGAGCAGTTCTTC. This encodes CASSATYNEQFF.

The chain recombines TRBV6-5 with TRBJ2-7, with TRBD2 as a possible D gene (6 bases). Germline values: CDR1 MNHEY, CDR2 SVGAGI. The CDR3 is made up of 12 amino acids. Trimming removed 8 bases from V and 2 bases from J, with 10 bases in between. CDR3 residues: CASATSPYEQYF. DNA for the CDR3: TGTGCCAGCGCGACTAGTCCCTACGAGCAGTACTTC.

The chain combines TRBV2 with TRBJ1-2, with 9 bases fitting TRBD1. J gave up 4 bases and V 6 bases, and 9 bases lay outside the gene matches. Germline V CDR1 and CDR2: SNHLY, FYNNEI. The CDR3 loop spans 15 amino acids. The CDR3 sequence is CASRELDRGSYGYTF. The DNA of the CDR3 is TGTGCCAGCAGGGAGCTTGACAGGGGGAGCTATGGCTACACCTTC. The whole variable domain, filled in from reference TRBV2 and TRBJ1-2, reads EPEVTQTPSHQVTQMGQEVILRCVPISNHLYFYWYRQILGQKVEFLVSFYNNEISEKSEIFDDQFSVERPDGSNFTLKIRSTKLEDSAMYFCASRELDRGSYGYTFGSGTRLTVV.

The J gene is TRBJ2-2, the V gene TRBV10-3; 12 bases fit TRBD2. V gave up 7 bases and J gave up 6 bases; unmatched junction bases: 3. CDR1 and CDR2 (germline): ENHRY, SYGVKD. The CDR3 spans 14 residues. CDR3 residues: CAITTSGSAGELFF. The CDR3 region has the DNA TGTGCCATCACGACTAGCGGGAGTGCCGGGGAGCTGTTTTTT.

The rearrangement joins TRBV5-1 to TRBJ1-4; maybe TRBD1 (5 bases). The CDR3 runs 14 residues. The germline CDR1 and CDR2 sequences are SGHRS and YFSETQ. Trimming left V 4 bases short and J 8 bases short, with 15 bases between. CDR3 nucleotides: TGCGCCAGCAGCGGGGGACTAGGAGGAGAAAAACTGTTTTTT. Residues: CASSGGLGGEKLFF.

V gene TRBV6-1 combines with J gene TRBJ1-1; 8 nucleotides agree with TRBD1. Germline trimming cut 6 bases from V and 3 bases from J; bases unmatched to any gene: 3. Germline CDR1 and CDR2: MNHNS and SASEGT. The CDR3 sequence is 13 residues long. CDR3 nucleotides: TGTGCCAGCAGAGACAGGGGATACACTGAAGCTTTCTTT. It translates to CASRDRGYTEAFF.

The CDR3 region is CASSLWTGQGRMNIQYF. The CDR3, as DNA: TGTGCCAGCAGTCTCTGGACAGGGCAAGGGAGGATGAACATTCAGTACTTC. The V and J genes are TRBV28 and TRBJ2-4, with 8 bases that match TRBD1. V trimming: 5 bases; J trimming: 7 bases; junction bases outside the gene matches: 16. Per germline, CDR1 MDHEN and CDR2 SYDVKM. CDR3 length: 17 residues.

The CDR3 nucleotides read TGTGCCAGCAGCTTAGTACTAACAGGAGGGTTAACAGATACGCAGTATTTT. Its translation: CASSLVLTGGLTDTQYF. V is TRBV11-2 and J is TRBJ2-3; D is perhaps TRBD2 (6 bases). This CDR3 comprises 17 residues. CDR1 is SGHAT and CDR2 is FQNNGV in the germline V gene. V was trimmed by 1 base and J by 3 bases, leaving 17 bases between them.

The CDR3 region is CASSPYTTSGRFNEQFF. The CDR3 DNA follows: TGTGCCAGCTCACCCTACACGACTAGCGGGAGGTTTAATGAGCAGTTCTTC. This chain links TRBV18 with TRBJ2-1; TRBD2 matches 13 bases. In germline, CDR1 is KGHSH, CDR2 LQKENI. CDR3 length equals 17 residues. Trimming took 3 bases from V and 7 from J; bases not matched to a gene: 9. The full variable domain, with the rest looked up from reference TRBV18 and TRBJ2-1, is NAGVMQNPRHLVRRRGQEARLRCSPMKGHSHVYWYRQLPEEGLKFMVYLQKENIIDESGMPKERFSAEFPKEGPSILRIQQVVRGDSAAYFCASSPYTTSGRFNEQFFGPGTRLTVL.

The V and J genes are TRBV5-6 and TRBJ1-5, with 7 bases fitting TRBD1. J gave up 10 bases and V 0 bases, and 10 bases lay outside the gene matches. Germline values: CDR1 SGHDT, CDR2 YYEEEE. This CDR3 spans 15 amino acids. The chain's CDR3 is CASSLAFRGDRPQHF. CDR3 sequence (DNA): TGTGCCAGCAGCTTGGCCTTCAGGGGGGATCGACCCCAGCATTTT.

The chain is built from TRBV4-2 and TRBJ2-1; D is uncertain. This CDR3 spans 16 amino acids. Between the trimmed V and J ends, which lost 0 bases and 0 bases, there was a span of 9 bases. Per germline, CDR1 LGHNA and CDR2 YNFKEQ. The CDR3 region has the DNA TGTGCCAGCAGCCAAGAATCGGCTAGCTCCTACAATGAGCAGTTCTTC. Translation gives CASSQESASSYNEQFF.

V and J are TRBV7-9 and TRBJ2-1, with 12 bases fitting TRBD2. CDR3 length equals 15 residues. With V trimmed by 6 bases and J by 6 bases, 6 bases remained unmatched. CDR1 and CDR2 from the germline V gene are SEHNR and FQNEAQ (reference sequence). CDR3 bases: TGTGCCAGCAGGACTAGCGGGAGATCGGGCAATGAGCAGTTCTTC. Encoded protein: CASRTSGRSGNEQFF.

The CDR3 DNA sequence: TGTGCCTGGATTGGACAGGGTTTCACCGGGGAGCTGTTTTTT. It is translated as CAWIGQGFTGELFF. The chain links TRBV30 to TRBJ2-2; 8 bases are a match to TRBD1. Germline V gives CDR1 GTSNPN, CDR2 SVGIG (reference sequence). This CDR3 has 14 residues. The J segment lost 4 bases and the V segment lost 4 bases, leaving 5 bases of the junction unmatched.

The CDR3 coding sequence is TGTGCCAGCAGCTCCGGGATGCCGGACGGGAGAGCGGGAGCGGACTACGAGCAGTACTTC. Translated: CASSSGMPDGRAGADYEQYF. The V call is TRBV13, the J call TRBJ2-7, with 8 bases that match TRBD2. V dropped 4 bases and J dropped 3; count of bases not matched to a gene: 23. There are 20 residues in the CDR3. Germline CDR1 is PRHDT and CDR2 is FYEKMQ (reference sequence).

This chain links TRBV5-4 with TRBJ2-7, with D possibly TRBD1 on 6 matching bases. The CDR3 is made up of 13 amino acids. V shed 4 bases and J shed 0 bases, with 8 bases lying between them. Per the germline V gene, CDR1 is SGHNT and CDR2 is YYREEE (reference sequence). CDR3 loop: CASSGDTSYEQYF. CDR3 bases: TGTGCCAGCAGCGGGGACACCTCCTACGAGCAGTACTTC.

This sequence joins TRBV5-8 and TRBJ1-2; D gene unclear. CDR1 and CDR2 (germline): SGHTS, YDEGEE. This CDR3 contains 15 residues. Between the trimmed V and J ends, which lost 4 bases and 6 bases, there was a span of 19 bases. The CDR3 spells CASSLRGVGSHGYTF. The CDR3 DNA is TGTGCCAGCAGCCTCCGCGGGGTGGGTTCACATGGCTACACCTTC.

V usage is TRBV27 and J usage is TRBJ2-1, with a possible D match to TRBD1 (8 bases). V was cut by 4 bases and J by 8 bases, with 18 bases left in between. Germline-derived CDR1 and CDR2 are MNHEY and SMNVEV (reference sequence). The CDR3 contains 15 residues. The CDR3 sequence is CASSSQGGGWDEQFF. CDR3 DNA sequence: TGTGCCAGCAGTTCACAGGGGGGGGGATGGGATGAGCAGTTCTTC.

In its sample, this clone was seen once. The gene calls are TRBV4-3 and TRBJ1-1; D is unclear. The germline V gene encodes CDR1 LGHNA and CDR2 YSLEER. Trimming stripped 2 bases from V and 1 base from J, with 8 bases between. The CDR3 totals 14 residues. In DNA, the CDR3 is TGCGCCAGCAGCCAAACTAAAAGGAACACTGAAGCTTTCTTT. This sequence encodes CASSQTKRNTEAFF.

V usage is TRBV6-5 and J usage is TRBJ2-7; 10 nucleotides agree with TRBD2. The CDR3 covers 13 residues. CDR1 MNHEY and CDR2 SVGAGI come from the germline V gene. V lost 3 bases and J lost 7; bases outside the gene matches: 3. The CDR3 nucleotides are TGTGCCAGCAGTTATCAGCGGGAGGGTGAGCAGTACTTC. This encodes CASSYQREGEQYF.

The CDR3 reads CASSQGFGGGSSYEQYF. The DNA for the CDR3 is TGCGCCAGCAGCCAAGGTTTTGGCGGGGGAAGCTCCTACGAGCAGTACTTC. The chain employs TRBV4-3 and TRBJ2-7, with TRBD2 matching 7 bases. Trimming at V came to 1 base and at J to 0 bases, leaving 9 bases not matched to a gene. From germline, CDR1 is LGHNA and CDR2 YSLEER. This CDR3 is built from 17 residues.

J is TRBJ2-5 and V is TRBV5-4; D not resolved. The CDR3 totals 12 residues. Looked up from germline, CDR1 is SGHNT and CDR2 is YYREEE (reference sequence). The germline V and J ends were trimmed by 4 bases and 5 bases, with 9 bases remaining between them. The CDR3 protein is CASSPSRETQYF. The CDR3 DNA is TGTGCCAGCAGCCCCTCCCGGGAGACCCAGTACTTC.

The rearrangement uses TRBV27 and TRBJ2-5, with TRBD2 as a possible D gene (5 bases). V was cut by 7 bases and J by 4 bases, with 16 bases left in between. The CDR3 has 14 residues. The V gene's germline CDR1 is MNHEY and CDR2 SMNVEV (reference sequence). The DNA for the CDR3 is TGTGCCAGCAAGCTAGCTGGGGTAGGAGAGACCCAGTACTTC. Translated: CASKLAGVGETQYF.

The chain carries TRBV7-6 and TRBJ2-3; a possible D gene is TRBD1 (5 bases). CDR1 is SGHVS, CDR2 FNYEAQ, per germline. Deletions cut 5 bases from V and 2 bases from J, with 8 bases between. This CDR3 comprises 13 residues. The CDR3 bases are TGTGCCAGCAGCCCAGGGATCACAGATACGCAGTATTTT. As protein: CASSPGITDTQYF.

The CDR3 region is CASSVSSYEQYF. The CDR3 bases are TGTGCCAGCAGTGTCTCCTCTTACGAGCAGTACTTC. V usage is TRBV6-6 and J usage is TRBJ2-7; D unresolved. V lost 5 bases to trimming and J lost 4 bases, with 9 bases between them. Germline CDR1 is MNHNY and CDR2 is SVGAGI (reference sequence). The CDR3 length is 12 residues.

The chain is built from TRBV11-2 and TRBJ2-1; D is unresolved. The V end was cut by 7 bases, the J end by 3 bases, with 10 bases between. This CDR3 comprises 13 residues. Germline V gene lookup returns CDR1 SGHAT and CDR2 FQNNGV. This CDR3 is CASTTGVYNEQFF. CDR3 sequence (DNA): TGTGCCAGCACCACTGGAGTCTACAATGAGCAGTTCTTC.